This TCR beta chain was recorded in a study of cytomegalovirus exposure and HLA in healthy donors. The PCR used 60 Vbeta and 13 Jbeta primers. Sequencing used immunoSEQ multiplex PCR; TCRdb keeps in-frame clones, though not all of them. This sample carries 200,000 or so clones, roughly four fifths of them seen once, and the ten largest clones take roughly 0.1%. A note on this clone: Its antigen is currently unknown.

The study, taken as a whole, reports: The availability of immune exposure information extended only to CMV serostatus.

This sequence originates from a boy younger than 10 in good health and CMV-seronegative. Sequenced material: PBMCs.

CDR3 loop: CASSPRVGSEKLFF. In DNA, the CDR3 is TGTGCCAGCTCTCCCAGGGTGGGGTCGGAAAAACTGTTTTTT. The chain employs TRBV18 and TRBJ1-4, with D maybe TRBD1 (5 bases). V shed 6 bases and J shed 8 bases, with 16 bases lying between them. From germline, CDR1 is KGHSH and CDR2 LQKENI. CDR3 size: 14 residues. The full variable domain, completed using reference TRBV18 and TRBJ1-4, is NAGVMQNPRHLVRRRGQEARLRCSPMKGHSHVYWYRQLPEEGLKFMVYLQKENIIDESGMPKERFSAEFPKEGPSILRIQQVVRGDSAAYFCASSPRVGSEKLFFGSGTQLSVL.